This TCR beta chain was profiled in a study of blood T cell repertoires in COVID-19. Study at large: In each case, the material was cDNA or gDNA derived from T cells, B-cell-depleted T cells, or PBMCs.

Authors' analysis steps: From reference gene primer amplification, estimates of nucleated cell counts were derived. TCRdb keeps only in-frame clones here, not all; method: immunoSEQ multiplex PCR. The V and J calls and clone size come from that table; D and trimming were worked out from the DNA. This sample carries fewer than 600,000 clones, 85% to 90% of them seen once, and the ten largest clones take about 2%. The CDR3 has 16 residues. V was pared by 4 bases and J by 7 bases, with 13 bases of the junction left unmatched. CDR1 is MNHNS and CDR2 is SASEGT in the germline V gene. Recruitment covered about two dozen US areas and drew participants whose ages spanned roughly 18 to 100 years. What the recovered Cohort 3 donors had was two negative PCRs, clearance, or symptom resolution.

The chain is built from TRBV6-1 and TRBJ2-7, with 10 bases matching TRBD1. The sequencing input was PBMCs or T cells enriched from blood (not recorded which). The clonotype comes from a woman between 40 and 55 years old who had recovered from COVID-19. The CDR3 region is CASSVIPSGTGVEQYF. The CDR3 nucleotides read TGTGCCAGCAGTGTAATCCCTTCCGGGACAGGGGTAGAGCAGTACTTC.